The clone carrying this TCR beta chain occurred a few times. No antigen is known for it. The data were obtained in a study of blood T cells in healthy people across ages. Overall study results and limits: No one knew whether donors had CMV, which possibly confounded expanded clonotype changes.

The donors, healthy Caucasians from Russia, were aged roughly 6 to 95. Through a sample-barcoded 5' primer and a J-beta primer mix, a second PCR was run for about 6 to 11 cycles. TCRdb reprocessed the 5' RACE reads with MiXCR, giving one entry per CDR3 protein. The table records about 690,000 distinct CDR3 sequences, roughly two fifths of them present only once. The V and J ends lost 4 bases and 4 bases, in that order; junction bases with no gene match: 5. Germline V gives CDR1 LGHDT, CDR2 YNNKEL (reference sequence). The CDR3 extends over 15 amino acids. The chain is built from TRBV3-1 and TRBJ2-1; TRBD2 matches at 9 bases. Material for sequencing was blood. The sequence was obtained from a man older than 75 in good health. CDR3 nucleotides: TGTGCCAGCAGCCCAAGGACTAGCGCTTACAATGAGCAGTTCTTC. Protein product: CASSPRTSAYNEQFF.